The rows below give T cell receptor beta chains drawn from one sample of a study of blood T cell repertoires in COVID-19. Some clones are missing from TCRdb's copy, which holds only in-frame ones; the method was immunoSEQ multiplex PCR. The repertoire holds more than 100,000 clones, with nearly 90% as singletons. Sequencing was performed on peripheral blood. Every receptor here comes from a man between 45 and 60 years old in a cohort sampled during active COVID-19. The conserved cysteine and the conserved F or W are not part of the CDR3 here. Fields, in order: V gene, J gene, CDR3 protein.

V: TRBV11-2
J: TRBJ2-1
CDR3: ASSFGRGGLGTYEQF

V: TRBV2
J: TRBJ1-2
CDR3: ASSRDGGNYGYT

V: TRBV24-1
J: TRBJ2-3
CDR3: ATSASGGAADTQY

V: TRBV19
J: TRBJ2-7
CDR3: ASTRDRGDYEQY

V: TRBV28
J: TRBJ1-5
CDR3: ASSLGTGFSNQPQH

V: TRBV9
J: TRBJ1-1
CDR3: ASSAYRTVKENTEAF

V: TRBV7-3
J: TRBJ2-7
CDR3: ASSLSGGAREQY

V: TRBV28
J: TRBJ1-3
CDR3: ATFGNTIY

V: TRBV9
J: TRBJ2-1
CDR3: ASSPLGGGYNEQF

V: TRBV25-1
J: TRBJ2-3
CDR3: ASSEPLTTQY

V: TRBV6-5
J: TRBJ1-2
CDR3: ASSHPDRVGYT

V: TRBV9
J: TRBJ1-1
CDR3: ASSVTQGGTEAF

V: TRBV10-3
J: TRBJ1-1
CDR3: AISRAGGDAEAF

V: TRBV3-1/TRBV3-2
J: TRBJ2-1
CDR3: ASSQDKLAGVYNEQF

V: TRBV10-3
J: TRBJ2-2
CDR3: ASASGGTSTGELF

V: TRBV20-1
J: TRBJ2-2
CDR3: SASTVNTGELF

V: TRBV9
J: TRBJ2-1
CDR3: ASSGGGLSEQF

V: TRBV7-9
J: TRBJ1-1
CDR3: ASSFGQLNTEAF

V: TRBV3-1/TRBV3-2
J: TRBJ1-1
CDR3: ASSHGAGSTEAF

V: TRBV5-5
J: TRBJ1-2
CDR3: ASSLGAANYGYT